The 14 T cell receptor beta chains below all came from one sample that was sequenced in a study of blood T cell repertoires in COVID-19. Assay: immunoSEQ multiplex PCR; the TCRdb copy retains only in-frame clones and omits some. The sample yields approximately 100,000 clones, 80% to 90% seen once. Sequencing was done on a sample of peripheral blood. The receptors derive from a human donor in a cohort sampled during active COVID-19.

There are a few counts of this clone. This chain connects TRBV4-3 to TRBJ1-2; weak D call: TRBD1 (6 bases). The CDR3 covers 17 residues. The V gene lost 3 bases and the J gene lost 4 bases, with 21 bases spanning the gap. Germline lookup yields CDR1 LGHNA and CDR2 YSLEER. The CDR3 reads CASSQVEGGAWVYGYTF. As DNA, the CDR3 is TGCGCCAGCAGCCAGGTGGAGGGGGGGGCGTGGGTCTATGGCTACACCTTC.

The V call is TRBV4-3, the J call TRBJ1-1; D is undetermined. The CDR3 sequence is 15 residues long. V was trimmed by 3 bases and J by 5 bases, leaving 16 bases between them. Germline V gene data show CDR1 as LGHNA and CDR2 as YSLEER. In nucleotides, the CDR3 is TGCGCCAGCAGCCAGGTTTGGTCCGCGGGAACTGAAGCTTTCTTT. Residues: CASSQVWSAGTEAFF.

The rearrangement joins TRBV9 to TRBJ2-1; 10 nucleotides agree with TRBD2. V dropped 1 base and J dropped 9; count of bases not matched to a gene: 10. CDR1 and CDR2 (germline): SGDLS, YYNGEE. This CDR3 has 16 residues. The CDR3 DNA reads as TGTGCCAGCAGCGTACTTAGCGGGGGGCGATATGGTGAGCAGTTCTTC. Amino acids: CASSVLSGGRYGEQFF. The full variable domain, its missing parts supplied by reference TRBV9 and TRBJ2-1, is DSGVTQTPKHLITATGQRVTLRCSPRSGDLSVYWYQQSLDQGLQFLIQYYNGEERAKGNILERFSAQQFPDLHSELNLSSLELGDSALYFCASSVLSGGRYGEQFFGPGTRLTVL.

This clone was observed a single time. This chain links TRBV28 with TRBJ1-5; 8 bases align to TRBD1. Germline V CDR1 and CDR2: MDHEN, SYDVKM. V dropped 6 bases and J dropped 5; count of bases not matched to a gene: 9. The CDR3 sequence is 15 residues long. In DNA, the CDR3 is TGTGCCAGCAGCCCCGGGACAGGCATTGATCAGCCCCAGCATTTT. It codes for CASSPGTGIDQPQHF.

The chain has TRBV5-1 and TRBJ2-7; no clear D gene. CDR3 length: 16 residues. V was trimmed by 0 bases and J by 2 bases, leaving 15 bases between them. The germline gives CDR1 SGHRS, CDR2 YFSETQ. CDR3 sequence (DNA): TGCGCCAGCAGCTTGGCCGCGGCCCAACGAACCTACGAGCAGTACTTC. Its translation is CASSLAAAQRTYEQYF. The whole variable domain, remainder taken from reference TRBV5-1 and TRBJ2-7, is KAGVTQTPRYLIKTRGQQVTLSCSPISGHRSVSWYQQTPGQGLQFLFEYFSETQRNKGNFPGRFSGRQFSNSRSEMNVSTLELGDSALYLCASSLAAAQRTYEQYFGPGTRLTVT.

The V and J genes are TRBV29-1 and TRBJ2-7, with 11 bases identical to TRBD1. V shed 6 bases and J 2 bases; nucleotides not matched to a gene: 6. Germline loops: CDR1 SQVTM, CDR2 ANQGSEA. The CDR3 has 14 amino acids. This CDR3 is CSVDGTGGAYEQYF. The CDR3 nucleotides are TGCAGCGTCGATGGGACAGGGGGGGCCTACGAGCAGTACTTC.

The CDR3 DNA is TGTGCCAAGCTATCCAGGGGCCCCTACGAGCAGTACTTC. This sequence encodes CAKLSRGPYEQYF. This chain uses TRBV27 with TRBJ2-7; a weak D match, TRBD1 (6 bases). The CDR3 has 13 residues. The germline CDR1 and CDR2 sequences are MNHEY and SMNVEV (reference sequence). V lost 10 bases, J lost 2 bases, and 15 bases lay in between.

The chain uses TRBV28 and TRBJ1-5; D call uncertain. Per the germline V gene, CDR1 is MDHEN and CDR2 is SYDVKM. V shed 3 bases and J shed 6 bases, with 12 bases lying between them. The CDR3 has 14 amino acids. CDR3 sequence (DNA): TGTGCCAGCAGTTTGACTCCTATAATTCAGCCCCAGCATTTT. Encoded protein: CASSLTPIIQPQHF.

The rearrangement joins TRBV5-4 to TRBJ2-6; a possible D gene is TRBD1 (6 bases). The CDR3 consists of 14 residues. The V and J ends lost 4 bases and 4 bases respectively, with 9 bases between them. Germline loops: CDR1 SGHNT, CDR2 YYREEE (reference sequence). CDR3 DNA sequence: TGTGCCAGCAGCGCCGGGACAGGGGCCAACGTCCTGACTTTC. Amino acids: CASSAGTGANVLTF.

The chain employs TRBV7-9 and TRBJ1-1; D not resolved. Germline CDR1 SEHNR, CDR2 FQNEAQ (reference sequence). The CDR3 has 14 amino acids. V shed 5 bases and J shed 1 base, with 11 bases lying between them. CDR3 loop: CASSLRNRNTEAFF. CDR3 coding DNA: TGTGCCAGCAGCCTAAGAAACCGGAACACTGAAGCTTTCTTT.

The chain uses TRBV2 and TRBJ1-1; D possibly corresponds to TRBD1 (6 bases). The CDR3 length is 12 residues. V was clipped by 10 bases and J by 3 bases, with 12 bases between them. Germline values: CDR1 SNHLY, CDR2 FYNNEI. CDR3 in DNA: TGTGCCACAGGGGCACCCGACACTGAAGCTTTCTTT. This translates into CATGAPDTEAFF.

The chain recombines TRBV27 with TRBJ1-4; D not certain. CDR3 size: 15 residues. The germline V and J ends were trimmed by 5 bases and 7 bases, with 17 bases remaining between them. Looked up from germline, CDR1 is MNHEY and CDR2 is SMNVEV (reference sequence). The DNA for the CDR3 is TGTGCCAGCAGTCTTGCCGCTGGGCCTATTGAAAAACTGTTTTTT. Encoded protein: CASSLAAGPIEKLFF.

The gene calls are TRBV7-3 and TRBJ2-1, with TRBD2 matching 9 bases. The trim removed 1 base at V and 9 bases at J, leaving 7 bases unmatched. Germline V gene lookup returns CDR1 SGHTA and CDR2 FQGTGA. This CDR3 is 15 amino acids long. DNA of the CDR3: TGTGCCAGCAGCTTAATCGCGGGAGGGCCGGGTGAGCAGTTCTTC. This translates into CASSLIAGGPGEQFF.

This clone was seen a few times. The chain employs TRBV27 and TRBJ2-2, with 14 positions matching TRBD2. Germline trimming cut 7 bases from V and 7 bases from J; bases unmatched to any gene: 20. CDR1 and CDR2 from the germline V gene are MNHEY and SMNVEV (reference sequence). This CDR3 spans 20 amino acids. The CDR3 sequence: CASNGLGANRLAGGIGELFF. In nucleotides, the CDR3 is TGTGCCAGCAATGGGCTGGGCGCCAACCGACTAGCGGGAGGGATCGGGGAGCTGTTTTTT.